The next 21 T cell receptor beta chains were all read from a single sample in a study of CD8 T cells in ankylosing spondylitis. TCRdb re-derived calls from the 5' RACE reads in MiXCR, one entry per CDR3 protein. This table has 200,000 to 250,000 distinct CDR3 sequences, about 16% appearing once. Their target antigens are unknown. Regarding the study as a whole: Among TCR beta sequences, a motif of under ten highly homologous variants appeared characteristic of ankylosing spondylitis blood.

Material for sequencing was blood, either unsorted or a sorted T cell fraction (not recorded which). These receptors all come from a male donor with ankylosing spondylitis.

J is TRBJ2-3 and V is TRBV28, with 13 positions matching TRBD2. The germline CDR1 and CDR2 sequences are MDHEN and SYDVKM. V lost 3 bases, J lost 0 bases, and 9 bases stayed unmatched. This CDR3 region has 19 residues. The CDR3 loop reads CASSFTTSGRETSTDTQYF. The CDR3 DNA reads as TGTGCCAGCAGTTTCACAACTAGCGGGAGGGAAACTAGCACAGATACGCAGTATTTT.

In its sample, this clonotype was seen many times. The genes are TRBV12-3 or TRBV12-4 and TRBJ1-4; D may be TRBD1 (6 bases). The CDR3 loop spans 12 amino acids. V gave up 9 bases and J gave up 8 bases, with 13 bases separating them. The DNA for the CDR3 is TGTGCCAGTTCGGACAGCGGGGAAAAACTGTTTTTT. Its translation: CASSDSGEKLFF.

This clonotype was counted only a few times. V and J are TRBV7-9 and TRBJ2-7; D is ambiguous. Trimming shortened V by 1 base and J by 0 bases, and 7 bases separated the two germline ends. The germline CDR1 and CDR2 sequences are SEHNR and FQNEAQ (reference sequence). This CDR3 is 14 amino acids long. CDR3 sequence: CASSLVKSSYEQYF. The CDR3 DNA reads as TGTGCCAGCAGCTTAGTCAAAAGCTCCTACGAGCAGTACTTC.

The gene calls are TRBV4-2 and TRBJ2-1, with 9 positions matching TRBD1. With V trimmed by 4 bases and J by 4 bases, 8 bases remained unmatched. The CDR3 consists of 16 residues. From germline, CDR1 is LGHNA and CDR2 YNFKEQ. CDR3 in amino acids: CASSPLRTGDYNEQFF. The CDR3 DNA is TGTGCCAGCAGCCCCCTTAGGACAGGGGATTACAATGAGCAGTTCTTC.

The rearrangement joins TRBV2 to TRBJ2-3, with 7 bases that match TRBD2. The CDR3 is 15 residues long. Germline V lookup: CDR1 SNHLY, CDR2 FYNNEI. The junction had 7 bases not matched to a gene; V was cut back by 7 bases and J by 0 bases. The CDR3 DNA follows: TGTGCCAGCATCCCGCGGGAGTCCAGCACAGATACGCAGTATTTT. It yields the protein CASIPRESSTDTQYF.

The chain employs TRBV12-3 or TRBV12-4 and TRBJ2-1; 10 bases fit TRBD2. Unmatched junction bases numbered 13, after V lost 5 bases and J lost 9 bases. The CDR3 consists of 16 residues. The CDR3 region is CASSPGEAGGPGEQFF. CDR3 nucleotide sequence: TGTGCCAGCAGTCCCGGGGAAGCGGGGGGGCCAGGTGAGCAGTTCTTC.

This clonotype appeared a few times. The V gene is TRBV2, the J gene TRBJ1-1; no clear D gene. V dropped 2 bases and J dropped 0 bases, with 13 bases sitting between them. In germline, CDR1 is SNHLY, CDR2 FYNNEI. The CDR3 loop spans 16 amino acids. DNA for the CDR3: TGTGCCAGCAGTGAAACCGACAACCGATTGAACACTGAAGCTTTCTTT. Protein: CASSETDNRLNTEAFF. Combining the CDR3 with reference TRBV2 and TRBJ1-1 gives the whole variable domain EPEVTQTPSHQVTQMGQEVILRCVPISNHLYFYWYRQILGQKVEFLVSFYNNEISEKSEIFDDQFSVERPDGSNFTLKIRSTKLEDSAMYFCASSETDNRLNTEAFFGQGTRLTVV.

Comments on this clonotype: An end of the junction differs from the germline gene, which may be a read error. The chain is built from TRBV27 and TRBJ2-2; 10 bases map to TRBD2. The CDR3 spans 16 residues. The germline gives CDR1 MNHEY, CDR2 SMNVEV (reference sequence). CDR3 sequence reads: CASSLFLAGASGELLF. The CDR3 DNA reads TGTGCCAGCAGTTTATTTCTAGCGGGAGCTTCCGGGGAGCTGCTTTTT.

This clonotype was seen more than once but under ten times. This chain connects TRBV7-9 to TRBJ2-7; TRBD1 or TRBD2 may be the D gene (6 bases each). V shed 5 bases and J shed 2 bases, with 13 bases lying between them. The CDR3 has 14 amino acids. The germline gives CDR1 SEHNR, CDR2 FQNEAQ (reference sequence). The CDR3 spells CASSPRGRTYEQYF. The DNA of the CDR3 is TGTGCCAGCAGCCCCCGGGGGCGGACCTACGAGCAGTACTTC.

This chain connects TRBV13 to TRBJ1-2; a possible D gene is TRBD1 (6 bases). The CDR3 sequence is 17 residues long. Germline V CDR1 and CDR2: PRHDT, FYEKMQ (reference sequence). V gave up 4 bases and J gave up 4 bases, with 22 bases separating them. CDR3 coding DNA: TGTGCCAGCAGCTCCCCCCTCAGACAGGTTACTACCTATGGCTACACCTTC. Encoded protein: CASSSPLRQVTTYGYTF.

V usage is TRBV7-9 and J usage is TRBJ2-3; a weak D match, TRBD2 (6 bases). V was pared by 5 bases and J by 7 bases, with 16 bases between. This CDR3 is 14 amino acids long. Germline assignment: CDR1 SEHNR and CDR2 FQNEAQ (reference sequence). The CDR3 DNA reads TGTGCCAGCAGCCGCGCTTGGGAGGCACATACGCAGTATTTT. Translation: CASSRAWEAHTQYF.

Here the CDR3 reads CSVDRGNTGELFF. The CDR3 DNA reads TGCAGCGTTGACAGGGGGAACACCGGGGAGCTGTTTTTT. The chain is built from TRBV29-1 and TRBJ2-2; TRBD1 might be the D (6 bases). CDR3 size: 13 residues. The ends were cut back, 3 bases at V and 1 base at J, with 6 bases in the middle. From germline, CDR1 is SQVTM and CDR2 ANQGSEA.

The V and J genes are TRBV27 and TRBJ1-2; TRBD1 agrees at 9 bases. V lost 6 bases, J lost 2 bases, and 10 bases stayed unmatched. Germline CDR1 is MNHEY and CDR2 is SMNVEV (reference sequence). CDR3 size: 16 residues. The CDR3 loop is CASSPQGTGQNYGYTF. For the CDR3, the DNA is TGTGCCAGCAGCCCCCAAGGGACAGGGCAGAACTATGGCTACACCTTC.

This clonotype has only a few counts. The rearrangement joins TRBV7-9 to TRBJ2-3, with D uncertain. The CDR3 is 12 residues long. The V and J ends lost 3 bases and 4 bases respectively, with 5 bases between them. CDR1 is SEHNR, CDR2 FQNEAQ, per germline (reference sequence). CDR3 sequence (DNA): TGTGCCAGCAGCTTGACGTCAGATACGCAGTATTTT. Translating it yields CASSLTSDTQYF.

This clonotype came up a few times. The rearrangement uses TRBV7-6 and TRBJ1-2; 7 nucleotides match TRBD1. J gave up 6 bases and V 5 bases, and 9 bases lay outside the gene matches. The CDR3 is 14 amino acids. CDR1 is SGHVS, CDR2 FNYEAQ, per germline. CDR3 coding DNA: TGTGCCAGCAGCCCAGGGGGAGGGGTGAATGGCTACACCTTC. Encoded protein: CASSPGGGVNGYTF.

The table lists this clonotype with a few counts. The J gene is TRBJ2-7, the V gene TRBV27; D may be TRBD1 (6 bases). Germline CDR1 is MNHEY and CDR2 is SMNVEV (reference sequence). V was clipped by 5 bases and J by 0 bases, with 11 bases between them. The CDR3 contains 14 residues. The CDR3 is CASSPDSNSYEQYF. CDR3 nucleotides: TGTGCCAGCAGTCCGGACAGCAACTCCTACGAGCAGTACTTC.

This clonotype occurred many times. This sequence joins TRBV11-2 and TRBJ2-2; 7 nucleotides align to TRBD2. The CDR3 sequence is 16 residues long. Trimming removed 5 bases from V and 1 base from J; junction bases left unmatched: 7. CDR1 SGHAT and CDR2 FQNNGV come from the germline V gene. DNA of the CDR3: TGTGCCAGCAGCCCCAGACTAGCCCAGAACACCGGGGAGCTGTTTTTT. Amino acid sequence: CASSPRLAQNTGELFF.

The chain couples TRBV3-1 to TRBJ2-2, with a tentative D call TRBD2 (5 bases). Germline V lookup: CDR1 LGHDT, CDR2 YNNKEL (reference sequence). V was trimmed by 8 bases and J by 0 bases, leaving 19 bases between them. There are 17 residues in the CDR3. The CDR3 sequence is CASCKTWRTSNTGELFF. The CDR3 bases are TGTGCCAGCTGCAAAACCTGGAGGACCTCGAACACCGGGGAGCTGTTTTTT.

The gene calls are TRBV9 and TRBJ1-1; D is ambiguous. The germline V and J ends were trimmed by 10 bases and 1 base, with 14 bases remaining between them. Germline assignment: CDR1 SGDLS and CDR2 YYNGEE. The CDR3 totals 13 residues. The CDR3 loop reads CASRTTENTEAFF. The CDR3 coding sequence is TGTGCCTCAAGGACCACAGAGAACACTGAAGCTTTCTTT.

This clonotype was observed a handful of times. The genes are TRBV5-6 and TRBJ1-5, with D hard to call. Germline V lookup: CDR1 SGHDT, CDR2 YYEEEE. The V end was cut by 1 base, the J end by 5 bases, with 16 bases between. This CDR3 spans 16 amino acids. CDR3 amino acids: CASSLSYSAGHQPQHF. CDR3 DNA: TGTGCCAGCAGCTTGTCTTACAGCGCCGGGCATCAGCCCCAGCATTTT.

This sequence joins TRBV29-1 and TRBJ2-7; tentative D call: TRBD2 (6 bases). Germline-derived CDR1 and CDR2 are SQVTM and ANQGSEA. The CDR3 extends over 13 amino acids. Deletions cut 4 bases from V and 2 bases from J, with 12 bases between. CDR3 coding DNA: TGCAGCGTTGTTGGAGGGGCCCCCTACGAGCAGTACTTC. Translation: CSVVGGAPYEQYF.